This record concerns one T cell receptor (beta chain) sequence. The sample is drawn from a study of blood T cells in healthy people across ages. Trimming took off 5 bases at V and 9 bases at J, with 18 bases between the two ends. CDR3 size: 14 residues. Per the germline V gene, CDR1 is MNHEY and CDR2 is SMNVEV (reference sequence). A J-beta primer mix and a sample-barcoded 5' primer were used in a second PCR of about 7 to 12 cycles. TCRdb recomputed calls from the 5' RACE reads with MiXCR, one row per CDR3 protein. This table has some 800,000 distinct CDR3 sequences, 20% to 25% appearing once. In addition, the sample was reused for a study of T cells of mothers and their children.

The specimen was blood. The chain is built from TRBV27 and TRBJ2-3; D might be TRBD1 (5 bases). This TCR was recovered from a boy younger than 18 in good health. CDR3 sequence: CASSPTRQPGTQYF. The DNA for the CDR3 is TGTGCCAGCAGTCCAACTCGACAGCCAGGGACGCAGTATTTT.